The rows below give T cell receptor beta chains drawn from one sample of a study of blood T cell repertoires in COVID-19. Assay: immunoSEQ multiplex PCR; the TCRdb copy retains only in-frame clones and omits some. The sample lists 35,000 to 50,000 clones; under 85% were seen once. Source material: peripheral blood. These receptors all stem from a woman of 80 years or more with acute or convalescent COVID-19. CDR3s include the opening cysteine and the closing phenylalanine or tryptophan. Rows give clone size only sometimes, using once, few, many, or a class for an expanded clone.

>TRBV3-1/TRBV3-2|15|.
CASSPLSEPPRELFF
>TRBV5-4|15|.
CASSRGAGGRGEAFF
>TRBV5-4|14|.
CASSASPDSRKGFF
>TRBV6-5|14|.
CASSYGQQDEKLFF
>TRBV27|15|.
CASSLQGLSNQPQHF
>TRBV2|12|.
CASSSGVQTQYF
>TRBV30|14|.
CAWSVSQGGTEAFF
>TRBV7-2|14|.
CASSHGQGNSPLHF
>TRBV21-1|17|.
CASSKAGETEPNEKLFF
>TRBV6-5|13|.
CASWDREVYEQYF
>TRBV2|11|once
CASMDSIEAFF
>TRBV7-2|15|.
CASSLDSSVPNEQFF
>TRBV5-1|15|.
CASSLWGGVSYEQYF
>TRBV5-4|14|.
CASSSTGGVYGYTF
>TRBV4-1|17|.
CASSQEGTGPGPYGYTF
>TRBV30|16|.
CAWSGGGRGMNTEAFF
>TRBV24-1|17|once
CATSDAGPGGTYNEQFF
>TRBV7-2|12|.
CASSYGEEKLFF
>TRBV7-2|14|.
CASTQTGQAGYYTF
>TRBV19|13|.
CASSSTARNGYTF